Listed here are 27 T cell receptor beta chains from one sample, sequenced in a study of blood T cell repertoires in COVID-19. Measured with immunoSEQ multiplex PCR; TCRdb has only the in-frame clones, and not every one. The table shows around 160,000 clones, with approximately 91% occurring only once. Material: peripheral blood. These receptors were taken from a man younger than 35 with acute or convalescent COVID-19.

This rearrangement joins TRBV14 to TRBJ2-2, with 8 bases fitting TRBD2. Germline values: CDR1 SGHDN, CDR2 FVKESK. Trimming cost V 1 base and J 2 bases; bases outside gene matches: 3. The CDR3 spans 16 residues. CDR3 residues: CASSQAGLGNTGELFF. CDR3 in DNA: TGTGCCAGCAGCCAAGCGGGACTAGGAAACACCGGGGAGCTGTTTTTT.

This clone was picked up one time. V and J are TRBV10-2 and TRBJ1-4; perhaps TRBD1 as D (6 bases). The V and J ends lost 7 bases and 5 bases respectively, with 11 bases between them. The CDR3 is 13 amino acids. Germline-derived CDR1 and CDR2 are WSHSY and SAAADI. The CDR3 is CASTWTVNEKLFF. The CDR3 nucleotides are TGCGCCAGCACCTGGACAGTGAATGAAAAACTGTTTTTT.

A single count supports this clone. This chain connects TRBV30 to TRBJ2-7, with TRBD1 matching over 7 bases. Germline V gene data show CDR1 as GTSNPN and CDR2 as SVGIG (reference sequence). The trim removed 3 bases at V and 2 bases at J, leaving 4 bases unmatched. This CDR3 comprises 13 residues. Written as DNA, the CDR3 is TGTGCCTGGAGCCCAGGGGGTCCCTACGAGCAGTACTTC. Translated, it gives CAWSPGGPYEQYF. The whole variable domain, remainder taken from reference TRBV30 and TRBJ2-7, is SQTIHQWPATLVQPVGSPLSLECTVEGTSNPNLYWYRQAAGRGLQLLFYSVGIGQISSEVPQNLSASRPQDRQFILSSKKLLLSDSGFYLCAWSPGGPYEQYFGPGTRLTVT.

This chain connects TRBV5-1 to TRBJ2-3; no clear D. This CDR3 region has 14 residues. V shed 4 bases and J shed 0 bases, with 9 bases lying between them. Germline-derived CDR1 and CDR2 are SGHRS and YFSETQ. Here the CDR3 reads CASSPGDSTDTQYF. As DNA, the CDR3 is TGCGCCAGCAGCCCGGGTGATAGCACAGATACGCAGTATTTT.

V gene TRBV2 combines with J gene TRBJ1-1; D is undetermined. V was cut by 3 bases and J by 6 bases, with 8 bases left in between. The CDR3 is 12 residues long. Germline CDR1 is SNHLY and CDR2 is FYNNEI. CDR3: CASSERMAEAFF. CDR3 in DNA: TGTGCCAGCAGTGAGAGGATGGCTGAAGCTTTCTTT.

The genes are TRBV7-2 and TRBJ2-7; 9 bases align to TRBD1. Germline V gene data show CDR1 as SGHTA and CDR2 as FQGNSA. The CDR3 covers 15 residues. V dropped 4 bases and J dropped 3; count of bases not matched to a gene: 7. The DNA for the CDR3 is TGTGCCAGCAGCTCCGGACAGGGGAGAGGCTACGAGCAGTACTTC. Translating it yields CASSSGQGRGYEQYF. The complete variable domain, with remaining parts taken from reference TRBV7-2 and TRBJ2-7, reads GAGVSQSPSNKVTEKGKDVELRCDPISGHTALYWYRQSLGQGLEFLIYFQGNSAPDKSGLPSDRFSAERTGGSVSTLTIQRTQQEDSAVYLCASSSGQGRGYEQYFGPGTRLTVT.

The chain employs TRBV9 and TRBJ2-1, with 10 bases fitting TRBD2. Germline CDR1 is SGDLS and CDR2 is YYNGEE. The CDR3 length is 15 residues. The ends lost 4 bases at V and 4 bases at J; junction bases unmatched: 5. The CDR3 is CASSILAGGYNEQFF. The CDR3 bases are TGTGCCAGCAGCATATTAGCGGGGGGATACAATGAGCAGTTCTTC.

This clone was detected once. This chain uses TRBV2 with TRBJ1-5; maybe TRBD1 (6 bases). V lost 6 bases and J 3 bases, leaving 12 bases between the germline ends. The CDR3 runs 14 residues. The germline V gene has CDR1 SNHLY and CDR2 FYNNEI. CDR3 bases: TGTGCCAGCAGCCCGGACAGCTTCAATCAGCCCCAGCATTTT. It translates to CASSPDSFNQPQHF.

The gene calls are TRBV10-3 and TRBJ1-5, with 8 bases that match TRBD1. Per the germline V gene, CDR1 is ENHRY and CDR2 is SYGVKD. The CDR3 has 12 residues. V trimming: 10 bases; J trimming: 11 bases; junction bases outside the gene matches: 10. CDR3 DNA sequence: TGTGCCACCTCAGGGGGCACTGGGGCCCAGCATTTT. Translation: CATSGGTGAQHF.

Written as DNA, the CDR3 is TGTGCCAGCAGTGAATCCGGGGGGCGTCAGCCCCAGCATTTT. It codes for CASSESGGRQPQHF. The chain joins TRBV2 to TRBJ1-5; tentative D call: TRBD1 (6 bases). The V gene's germline CDR1 is SNHLY and CDR2 FYNNEI. The germline V and J ends were trimmed by 2 bases and 6 bases, with 11 bases remaining between them. This CDR3 contains 14 residues.

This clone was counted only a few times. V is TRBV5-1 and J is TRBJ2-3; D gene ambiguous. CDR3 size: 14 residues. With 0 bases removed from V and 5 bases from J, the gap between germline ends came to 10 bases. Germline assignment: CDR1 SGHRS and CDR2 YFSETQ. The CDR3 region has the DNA TGCGCCAGCAGCTTGGCCCAGGTGGGAGATACGCAGTATTTT. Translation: CASSLAQVGDTQYF. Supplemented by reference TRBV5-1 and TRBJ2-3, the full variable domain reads KAGVTQTPRYLIKTRGQQVTLSCSPISGHRSVSWYQQTPGQGLQFLFEYFSETQRNKGNFPGRFSGRQFSNSRSEMNVSTLELGDSALYLCASSLAQVGDTQYFGPGTRLTVL.

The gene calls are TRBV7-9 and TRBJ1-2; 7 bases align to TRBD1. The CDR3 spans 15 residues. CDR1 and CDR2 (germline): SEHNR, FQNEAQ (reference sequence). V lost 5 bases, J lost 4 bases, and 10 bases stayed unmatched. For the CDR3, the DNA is TGTGCCAGCAGCCGAACCTGGGACAGTGCCTATGGCTACACCTTC. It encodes CASSRTWDSAYGYTF.

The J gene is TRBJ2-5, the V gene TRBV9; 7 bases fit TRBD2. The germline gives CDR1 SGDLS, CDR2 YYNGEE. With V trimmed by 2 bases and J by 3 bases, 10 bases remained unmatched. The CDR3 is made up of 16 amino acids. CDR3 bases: TGTGCCAGCAGCGTCGGGCTATCGGGGGGAGAAGAGACCCAGTACTTC. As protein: CASSVGLSGGEETQYF.

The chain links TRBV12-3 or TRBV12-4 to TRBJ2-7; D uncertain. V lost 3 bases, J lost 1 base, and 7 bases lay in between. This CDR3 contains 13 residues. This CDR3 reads CASSFQFSYEQYF. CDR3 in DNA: TGTGCCAGCAGTTTTCAGTTTTCCTACGAGCAGTACTTC.

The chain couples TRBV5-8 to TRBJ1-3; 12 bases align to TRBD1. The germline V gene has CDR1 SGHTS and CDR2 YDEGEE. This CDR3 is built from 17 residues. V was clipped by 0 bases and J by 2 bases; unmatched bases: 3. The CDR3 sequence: CASSLDRDRGPGNTIYF. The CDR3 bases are TGTGCCAGCAGCTTGGACCGGGACAGGGGGCCTGGAAACACCATATATTTT.

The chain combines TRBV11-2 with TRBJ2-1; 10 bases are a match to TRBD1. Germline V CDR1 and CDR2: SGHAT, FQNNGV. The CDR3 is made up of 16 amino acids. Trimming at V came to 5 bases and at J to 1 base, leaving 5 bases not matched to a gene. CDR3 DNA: TGTGCCAGCAGCCTTAGACAGGGGGCTTCCTACAATGAGCAGTTCTTC. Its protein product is CASSLRQGASYNEQFF.

The DNA for the CDR3 is TGTGCCAGCAGCGTAGGACAGGGGGCGACGAACAATGAGCAGTTCTTC. Protein sequence: CASSVGQGATNNEQFF. The rearrangement links TRBV9 to TRBJ2-1, with 10 bases identical to TRBD1. V shed 0 bases and J 5 bases; nucleotides not matched to a gene: 5. Germline V gives CDR1 SGDLS, CDR2 YYNGEE. This CDR3 has 16 amino acids. The whole variable domain, filled in from reference TRBV9 and TRBJ2-1, reads DSGVTQTPKHLITATGQRVTLRCSPRSGDLSVYWYQQSLDQGLQFLIQYYNGEERAKGNILERFSAQQFPDLHSELNLSSLELGDSALYFCASSVGQGATNNEQFFGPGTRLTVL.

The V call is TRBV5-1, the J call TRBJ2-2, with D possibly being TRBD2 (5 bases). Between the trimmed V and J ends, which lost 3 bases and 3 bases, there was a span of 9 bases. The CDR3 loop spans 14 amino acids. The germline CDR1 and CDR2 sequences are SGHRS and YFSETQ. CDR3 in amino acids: CASSSGLDTGELFF. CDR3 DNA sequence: TGCGCCAGCAGCTCCGGACTGGACACCGGGGAGCTGTTTTTT.

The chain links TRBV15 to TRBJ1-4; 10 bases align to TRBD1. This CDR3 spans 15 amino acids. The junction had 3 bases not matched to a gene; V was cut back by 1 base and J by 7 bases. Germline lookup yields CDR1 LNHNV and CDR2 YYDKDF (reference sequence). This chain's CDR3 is CATSRVGDRGEKLFF. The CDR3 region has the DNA TGTGCCACCAGCAGAGTGGGGGACAGGGGTGAAAAACTGTTTTTT.

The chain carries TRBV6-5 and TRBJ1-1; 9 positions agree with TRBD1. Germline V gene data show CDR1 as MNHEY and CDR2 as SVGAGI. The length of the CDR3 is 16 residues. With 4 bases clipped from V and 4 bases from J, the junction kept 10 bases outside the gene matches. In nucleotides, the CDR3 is TGTGCCAGCAGTTCCAGCGCCCACAGGGGGCCCACTGAAGCTTTCTTT. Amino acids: CASSSSAHRGPTEAFF.

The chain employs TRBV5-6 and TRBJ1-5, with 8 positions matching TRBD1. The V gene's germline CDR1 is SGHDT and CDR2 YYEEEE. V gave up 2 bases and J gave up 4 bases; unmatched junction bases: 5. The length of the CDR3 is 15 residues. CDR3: CASSLRQGRNQPQHF. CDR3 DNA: TGTGCCAGCAGCTTACGACAGGGGAGGAATCAGCCCCAGCATTTT.

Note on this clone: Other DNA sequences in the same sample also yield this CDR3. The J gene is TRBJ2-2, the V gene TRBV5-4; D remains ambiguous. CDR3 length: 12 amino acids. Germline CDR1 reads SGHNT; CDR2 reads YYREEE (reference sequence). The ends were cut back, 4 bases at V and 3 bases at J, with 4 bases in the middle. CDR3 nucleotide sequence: TGTGCCAGCAGCCGAGACACCGGGGAGCTGTTTTTT. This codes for CASSRDTGELFF.

CDR3 sequence (DNA): TGTGCCAGCGCATCAGGGGGGCCGTTGGAAGGCTACACCTTC. Encoded protein: CASASGGPLEGYTF. The chain carries TRBV25-1 and TRBJ1-2, with 7 positions matching TRBD1. CDR3 length: 14 amino acids. V lost 8 bases to trimming and J lost 8 bases; unmatched junction nucleotides: 14. Germline CDR1 is MGHDK and CDR2 is SYGVNS.

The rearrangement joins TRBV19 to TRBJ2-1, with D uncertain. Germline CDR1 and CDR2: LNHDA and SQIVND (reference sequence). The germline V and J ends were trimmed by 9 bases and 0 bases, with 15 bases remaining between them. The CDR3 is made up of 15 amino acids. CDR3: CASSLRTSSYNEQFF. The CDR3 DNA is TGTGCCAGCTCGCTGAGAACGAGCTCCTACAATGAGCAGTTCTTC.

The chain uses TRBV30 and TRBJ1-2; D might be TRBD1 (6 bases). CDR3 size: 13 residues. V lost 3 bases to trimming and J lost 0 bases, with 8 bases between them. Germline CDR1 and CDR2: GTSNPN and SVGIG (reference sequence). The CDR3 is CAWRQGSNYGYTF. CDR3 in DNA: TGTGCCTGGAGACAGGGATCTAACTATGGCTACACCTTC.

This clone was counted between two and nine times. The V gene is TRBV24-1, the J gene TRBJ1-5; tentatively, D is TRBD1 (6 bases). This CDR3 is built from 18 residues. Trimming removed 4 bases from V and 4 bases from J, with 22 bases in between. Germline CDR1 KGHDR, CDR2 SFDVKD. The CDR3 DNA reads TGTGCCACCAGTGACACGCCTTCCTCACAGGGACAAAATCAGCCCCAGCATTTT. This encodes CATSDTPSSQGQNQPQHF.

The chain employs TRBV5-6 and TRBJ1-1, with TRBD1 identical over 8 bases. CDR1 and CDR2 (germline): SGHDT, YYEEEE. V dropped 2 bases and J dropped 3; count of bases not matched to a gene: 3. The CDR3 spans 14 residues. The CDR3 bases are TGTGCCAGCAGCTTCGGACAGGGTCACACTGAAGCTTTCTTT. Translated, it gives CASSFGQGHTEAFF. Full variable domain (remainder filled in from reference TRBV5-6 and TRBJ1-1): DAGVTQSPTHLIKTRGQQVTLRCSPKSGHDTVSWYQQALGQGPQFIFQYYEEEERQRGNFPDRFSGHQFPNYSSELNVNALLLGDSALYLCASSFGQGHTEAFFGQGTRLTVV.